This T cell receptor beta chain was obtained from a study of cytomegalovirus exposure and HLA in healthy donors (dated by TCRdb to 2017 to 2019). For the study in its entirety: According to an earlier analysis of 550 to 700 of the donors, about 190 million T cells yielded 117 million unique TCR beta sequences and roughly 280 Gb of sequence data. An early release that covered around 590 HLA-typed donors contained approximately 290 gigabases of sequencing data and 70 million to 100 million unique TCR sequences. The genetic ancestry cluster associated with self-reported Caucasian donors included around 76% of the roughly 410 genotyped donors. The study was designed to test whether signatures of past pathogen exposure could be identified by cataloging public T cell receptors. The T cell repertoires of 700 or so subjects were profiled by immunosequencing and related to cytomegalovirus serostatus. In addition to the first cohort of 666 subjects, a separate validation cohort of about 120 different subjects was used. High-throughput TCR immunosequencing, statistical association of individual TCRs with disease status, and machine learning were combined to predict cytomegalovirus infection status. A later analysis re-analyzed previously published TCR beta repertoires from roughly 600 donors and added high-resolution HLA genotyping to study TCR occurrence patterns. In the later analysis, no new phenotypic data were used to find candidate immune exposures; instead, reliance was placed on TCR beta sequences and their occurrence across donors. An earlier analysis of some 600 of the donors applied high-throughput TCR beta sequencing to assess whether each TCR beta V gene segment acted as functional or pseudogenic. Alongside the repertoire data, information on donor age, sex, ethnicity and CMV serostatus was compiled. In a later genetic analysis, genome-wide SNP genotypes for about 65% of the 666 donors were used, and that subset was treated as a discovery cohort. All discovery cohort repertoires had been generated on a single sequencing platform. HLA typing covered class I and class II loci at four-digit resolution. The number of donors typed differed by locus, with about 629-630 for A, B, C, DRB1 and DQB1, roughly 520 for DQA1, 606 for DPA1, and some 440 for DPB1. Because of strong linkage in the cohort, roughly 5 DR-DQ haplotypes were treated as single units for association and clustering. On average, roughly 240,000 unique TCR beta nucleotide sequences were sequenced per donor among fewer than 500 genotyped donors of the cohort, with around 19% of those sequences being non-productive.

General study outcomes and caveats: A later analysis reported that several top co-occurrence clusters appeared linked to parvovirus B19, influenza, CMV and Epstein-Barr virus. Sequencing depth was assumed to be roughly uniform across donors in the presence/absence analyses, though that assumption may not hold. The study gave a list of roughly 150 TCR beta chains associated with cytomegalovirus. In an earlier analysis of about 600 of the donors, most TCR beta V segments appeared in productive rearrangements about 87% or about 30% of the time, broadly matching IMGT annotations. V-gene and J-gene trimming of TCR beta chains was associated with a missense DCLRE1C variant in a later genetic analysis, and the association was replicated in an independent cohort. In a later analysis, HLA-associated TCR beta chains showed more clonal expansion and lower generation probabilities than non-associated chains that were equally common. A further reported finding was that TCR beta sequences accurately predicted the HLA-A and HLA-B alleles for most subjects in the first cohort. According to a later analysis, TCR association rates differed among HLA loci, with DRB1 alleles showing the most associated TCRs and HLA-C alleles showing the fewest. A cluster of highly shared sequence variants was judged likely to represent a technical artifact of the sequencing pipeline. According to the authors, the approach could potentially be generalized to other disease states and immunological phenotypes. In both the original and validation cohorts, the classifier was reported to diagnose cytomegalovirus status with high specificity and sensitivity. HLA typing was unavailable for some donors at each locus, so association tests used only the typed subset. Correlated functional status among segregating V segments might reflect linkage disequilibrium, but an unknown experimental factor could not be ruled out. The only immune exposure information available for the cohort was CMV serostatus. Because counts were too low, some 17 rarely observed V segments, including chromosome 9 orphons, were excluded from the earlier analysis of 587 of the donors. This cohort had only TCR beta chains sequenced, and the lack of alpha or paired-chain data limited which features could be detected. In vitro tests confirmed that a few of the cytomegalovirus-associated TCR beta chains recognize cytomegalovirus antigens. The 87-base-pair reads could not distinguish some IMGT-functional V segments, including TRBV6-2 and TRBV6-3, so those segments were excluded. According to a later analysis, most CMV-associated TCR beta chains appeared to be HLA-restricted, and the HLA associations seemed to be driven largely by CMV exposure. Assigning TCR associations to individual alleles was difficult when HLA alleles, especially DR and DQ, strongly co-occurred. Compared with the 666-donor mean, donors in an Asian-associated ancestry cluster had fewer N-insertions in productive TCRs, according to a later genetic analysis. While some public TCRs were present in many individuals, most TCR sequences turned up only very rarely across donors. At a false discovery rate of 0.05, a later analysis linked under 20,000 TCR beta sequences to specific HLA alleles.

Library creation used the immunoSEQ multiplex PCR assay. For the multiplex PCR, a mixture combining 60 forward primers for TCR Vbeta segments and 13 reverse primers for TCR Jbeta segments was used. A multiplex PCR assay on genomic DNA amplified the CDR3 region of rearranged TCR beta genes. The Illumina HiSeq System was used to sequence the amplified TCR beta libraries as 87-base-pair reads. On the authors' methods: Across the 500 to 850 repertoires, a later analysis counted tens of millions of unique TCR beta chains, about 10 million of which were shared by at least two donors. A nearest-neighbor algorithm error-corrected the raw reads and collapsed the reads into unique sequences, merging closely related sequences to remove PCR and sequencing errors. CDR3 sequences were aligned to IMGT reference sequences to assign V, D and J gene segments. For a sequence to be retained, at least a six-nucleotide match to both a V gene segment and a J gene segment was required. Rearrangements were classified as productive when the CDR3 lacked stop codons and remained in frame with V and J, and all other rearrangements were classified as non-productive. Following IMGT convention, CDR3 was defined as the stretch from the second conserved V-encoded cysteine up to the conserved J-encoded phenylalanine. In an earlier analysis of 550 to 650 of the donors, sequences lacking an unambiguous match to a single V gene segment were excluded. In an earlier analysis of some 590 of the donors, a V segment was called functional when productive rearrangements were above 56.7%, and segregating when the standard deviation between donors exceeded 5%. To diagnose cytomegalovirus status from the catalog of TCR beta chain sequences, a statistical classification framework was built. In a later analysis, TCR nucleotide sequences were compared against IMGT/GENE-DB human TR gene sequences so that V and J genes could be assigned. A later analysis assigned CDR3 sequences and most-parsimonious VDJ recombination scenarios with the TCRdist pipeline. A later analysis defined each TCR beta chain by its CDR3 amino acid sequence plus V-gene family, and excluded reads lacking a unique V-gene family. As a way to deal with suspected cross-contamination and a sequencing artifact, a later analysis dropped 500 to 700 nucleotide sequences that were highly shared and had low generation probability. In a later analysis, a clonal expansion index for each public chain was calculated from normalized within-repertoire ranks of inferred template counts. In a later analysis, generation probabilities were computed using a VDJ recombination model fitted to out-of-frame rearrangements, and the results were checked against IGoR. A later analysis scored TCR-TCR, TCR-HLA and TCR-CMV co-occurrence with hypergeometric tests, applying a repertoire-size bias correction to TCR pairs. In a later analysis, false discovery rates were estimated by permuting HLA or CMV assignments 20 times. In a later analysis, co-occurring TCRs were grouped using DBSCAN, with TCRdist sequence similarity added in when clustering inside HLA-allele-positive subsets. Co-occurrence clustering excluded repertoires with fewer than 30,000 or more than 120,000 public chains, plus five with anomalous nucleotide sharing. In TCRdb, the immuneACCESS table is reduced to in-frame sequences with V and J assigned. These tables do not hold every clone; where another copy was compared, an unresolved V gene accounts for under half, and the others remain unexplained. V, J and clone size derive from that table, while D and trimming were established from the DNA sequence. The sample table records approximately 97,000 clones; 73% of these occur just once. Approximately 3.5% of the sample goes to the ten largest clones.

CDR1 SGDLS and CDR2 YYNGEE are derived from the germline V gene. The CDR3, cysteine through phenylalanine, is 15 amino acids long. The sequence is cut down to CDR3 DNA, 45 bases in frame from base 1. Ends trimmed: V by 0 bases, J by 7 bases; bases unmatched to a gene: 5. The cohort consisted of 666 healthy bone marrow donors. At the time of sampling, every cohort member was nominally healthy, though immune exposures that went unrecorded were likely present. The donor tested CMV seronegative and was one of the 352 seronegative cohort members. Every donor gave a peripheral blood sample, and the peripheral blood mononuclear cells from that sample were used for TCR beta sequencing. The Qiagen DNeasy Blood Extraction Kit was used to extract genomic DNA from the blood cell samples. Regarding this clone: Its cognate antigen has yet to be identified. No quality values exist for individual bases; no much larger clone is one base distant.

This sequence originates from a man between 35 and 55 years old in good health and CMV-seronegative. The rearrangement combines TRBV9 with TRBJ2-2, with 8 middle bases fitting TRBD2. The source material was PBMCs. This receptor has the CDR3 CASSVDRGGLGELFF. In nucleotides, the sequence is TGTGCCAGCAGCGTAGATCGGGGGGGCCTCGGGGAGCTGTTTTTT.